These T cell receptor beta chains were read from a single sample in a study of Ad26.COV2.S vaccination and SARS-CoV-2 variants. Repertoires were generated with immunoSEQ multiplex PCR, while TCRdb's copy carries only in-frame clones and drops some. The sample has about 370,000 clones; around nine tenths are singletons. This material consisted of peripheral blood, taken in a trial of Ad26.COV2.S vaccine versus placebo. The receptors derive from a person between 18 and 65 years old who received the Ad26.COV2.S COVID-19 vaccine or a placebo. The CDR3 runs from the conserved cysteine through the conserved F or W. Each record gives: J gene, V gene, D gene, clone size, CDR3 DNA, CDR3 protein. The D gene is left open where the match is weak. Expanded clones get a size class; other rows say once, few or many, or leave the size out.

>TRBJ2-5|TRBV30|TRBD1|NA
TGTGCCTGGAGTGGCCGGGACAGCCAAGAGACCCAGTACTTC
CAWSGRDSQETQYF
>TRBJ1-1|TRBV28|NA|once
TGTGCCAGCACCCAGGGGAAAGGGGAAGCTTTCTTT
CASTQGKGEAFF
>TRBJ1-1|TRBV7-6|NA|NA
TGTGCCAGCAGCCAACCACAGGGTGGGAACACTGAAGCTTTCTTT
CASSQPQGGNTEAFF
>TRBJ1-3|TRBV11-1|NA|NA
TGTGCCAGCAGCGTCCTACAGTCGGATGGTAGCACCATATATTTT
CASSVLQSDGSTIYF
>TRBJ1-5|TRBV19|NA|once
TGTGCCAGTAGTATCCGCCGGGGAGACAATCAGCCCCAGCATTTT
CASSIRRGDNQPQHF
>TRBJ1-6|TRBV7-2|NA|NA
TGTGCCAGCAGCTTCCTCCACAGGGCTGGCAATTCACCCCTCCACTTT
CASSFLHRAGNSPLHF
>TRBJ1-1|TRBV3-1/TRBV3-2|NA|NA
TGTGCCAGCAGCCAACGGGGGGGCACTGAAGCTTTCTTT
CASSQRGGTEAFF
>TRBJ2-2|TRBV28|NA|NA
TGTGCCAGCAGTTTATACAGGGGGGGCACCGGGGAGCTGTTTTTT
CASSLYRGGTGELFF
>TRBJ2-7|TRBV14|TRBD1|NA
TGTGCCAGCAGCCCGCGGGACAGGGGGTTCCCCTTCAACTACGAGCAGTACTTC
CASSPRDRGFPFNYEQYF
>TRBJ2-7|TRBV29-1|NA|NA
TGCAGCATCCGCACAGGGAATCGCCACGAGCAGTACTTC
CSIRTGNRHEQYF
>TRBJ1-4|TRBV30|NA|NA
TGTGCCTGGAGACTAGGCTCAGGGTATGAAAAACTGTTTTTT
CAWRLGSGYEKLFF
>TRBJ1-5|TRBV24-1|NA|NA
TGTGCCACCAGTGAAGGACGGGGGGCGAATCAGCCCCAGCATTTT
CATSEGRGANQPQHF
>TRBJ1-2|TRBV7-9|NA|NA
TGTGCCAGCAGCCTACGGGACGCCAGGGGCTACACCTTC
CASSLRDARGYTF
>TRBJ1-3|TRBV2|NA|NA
TGTGCCAGCAGTGAAGATGGGCGTACCTCTGGAAACACCATATATTTT
CASSEDGRTSGNTIYF
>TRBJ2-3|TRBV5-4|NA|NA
TGTGCCAGCAGACCAGCTCCGGCAGATACGCAGTATTTT
CASRPAPADTQYF
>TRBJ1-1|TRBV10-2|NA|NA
TGCGCCAGCAGAAAAATCGGGGAAGCTGAAGCTTTCTTT
CASRKIGEAEAFF
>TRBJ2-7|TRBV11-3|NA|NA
TGTGCCAGCAGCTCAAAGGTGAATGGCGAGCAGTACTTC
CASSSKVNGEQYF
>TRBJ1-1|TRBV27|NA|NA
TGTGCCAGCAGTTATGGGGGTGAAGCTTTCTTT
CASSYGGEAFF
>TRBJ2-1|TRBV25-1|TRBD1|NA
TGTGCCAGCAGTAATCCGGGACAGGGCGACAATGAGCAGTTCTTC
CASSNPGQGDNEQFF
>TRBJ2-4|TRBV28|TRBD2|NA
TGTGCCAGCAGTTCGACTAGCAGATTAGCCAAAAACATTCAGTACTTC
CASSSTSRLAKNIQYF
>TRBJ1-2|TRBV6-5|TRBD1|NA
TGTGCCAGCAGTTACTCCCGGGACAGATATGGCTACACCTTC
CASSYSRDRYGYTF
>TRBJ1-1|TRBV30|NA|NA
TGTGCCTGCTCCGAGGGGACTGAAGCTTTCTTT
CACSEGTEAFF
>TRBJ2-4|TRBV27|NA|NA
TGTGCCAGCAGCCTGATCGTTGGAAACATTCAGTACTTC
CASSLIVGNIQYF
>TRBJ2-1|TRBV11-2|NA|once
TGTGCCAGCAGCTCCTCGGGGGAGAGATTCTACAATGAGCAGTTCTTC
CASSSSGERFYNEQFF
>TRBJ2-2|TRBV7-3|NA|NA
TGTGCCAGCAGCTTAACGGGACTGAGGAACACCGGGGAGCTGTTTTTT
CASSLTGLRNTGELFF
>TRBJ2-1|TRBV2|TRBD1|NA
TGTGCCAGCAAAGGGCAGGGGGTAGGCAATGAGCAGTTCTTC
CASKGQGVGNEQFF
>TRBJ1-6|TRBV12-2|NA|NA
TGTGCAAGTCGCGCATTCCGCCTCAGGGTGTTAGGTTCACCCCTCCACTTT
CASRAFRLRVLGSPLHF
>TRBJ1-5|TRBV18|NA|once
TGTGCCAGCGCCCCAGGGTACAATCAGCCCCAGCATTTT
CASAPGYNQPQHF
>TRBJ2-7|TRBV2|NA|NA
TGTGCCAGCGGTCGCCAAACCTACGAGCAGTACTTC
CASGRQTYEQYF